This T cell receptor beta chain was profiled in a study of T cell responses to AZD1222 COVID-19 vaccine. Study-wide results and caveats: Females made up more of the donors, who were largely white British, and clonal diversity may have come out too low. Breadth and depth of Spike-specific TCRs rose after two AZD1222 doses.

V dropped 2 bases and J dropped 4 bases, with 11 bases sitting between them. CDR1 and CDR2 (germline): SGHAT, FQDESV (reference sequence). The CDR3 is 14 residues long. Some clones are missing from TCRdb's copy, which holds only in-frame ones; the method was immunoSEQ multiplex PCR. The sample has about 130,000 clones, 85% to 90% seen once; the top ten hold 9% to 15%. For this clone: The antigen remains undetermined.

Sequenced material: peripheral blood, taken on day 0 of AZD1222 vaccination. The rearrangement joins TRBV11-1 to TRBJ1-1; the D gene is possibly TRBD1 (5 bases). This TCR was recovered from an adult in good health. The CDR3 loop reads CASSLSDTLTEAFF. The CDR3 DNA follows: TGTGCCAGCAGCTTATCGGACACCCTCACTGAAGCTTTCTTT.